This passage covers 29 T cell receptor beta chains from one sample sequenced in a study of CD8+ T cells in alopecia areata. RNA was extracted and reverse transcribed into cDNA as the sequencing template. The protocol was immunoSEQ multiplex PCR, while the TCRdb copy is restricted to in-frame clones and leaves out a portion. The sample has 150,000 to 200,000 clones; 50% to 75% are singletons. Material: CD4+ T cells sorted from blood, obtained at week 0. The source is a human donor with alopecia areata.

The chain links TRBV11-1 to TRBJ2-2; 9 nucleotides match TRBD2. Germline values: CDR1 SGHAT, CDR2 FQDESV (reference sequence). The V gene end was trimmed by 5 bases and the J gene end by 4 bases; junction bases not matched to a gene: 5. The CDR3 loop spans 15 amino acids. This CDR3 is CASSHASGATGELFF. For the CDR3, the DNA is TGTGCCAGCAGCCATGCTAGCGGGGCCACCGGGGAGCTGTTTTTT. Filled out from reference TRBV11-1 and TRBJ2-2, the complete variable domain reads EAEVAQSPRYKITEKSQAVAFWCDPISGHATLYWYRQILGQGPELLVQFQDESVVDDSQLPKDRFSAERLKGVDSTLKIQPAELGDSAMYLCASSHASGATGELFFGEGSRLTVL.

The rearrangement joins TRBV15 to TRBJ2-1, with a weak D call TRBD2 (6 bases). This CDR3 is built from 17 residues. V shed 0 bases and J shed 0 bases, with 12 bases lying between them. The germline V gene encodes CDR1 LNHNV and CDR2 YYDKDF (reference sequence). CDR3 DNA: TGTGCCACCAGCAGAGATTTAGGGAGGAGCTCCTACAATGAGCAGTTCTTC. Amino acid sequence: CATSRDLGRSSYNEQFF.

J is TRBJ1-1 and V is TRBV6-5; D is uncertain. Per the germline V gene, CDR1 is MNHEY and CDR2 is SVGAGI. The V end lost 7 bases, the J end lost 1 base, and 10 bases lay between the germline ends. The length of the CDR3 is 13 residues. The CDR3 coding sequence is TGTGCCAGCAAACCGGGATCGAACACTGAAGCTTTCTTT. Translated: CASKPGSNTEAFF.

This rearrangement joins TRBV4-1 to TRBJ1-1, with D unresolved. The CDR3 has 12 amino acids. Germline CDR1 MGHRA, CDR2 YSYEKL. Trimming removed 5 bases at V and 5 bases at J, with 9 bases between. CDR3 bases: TGCGCCAGCAGCGGATCGGGGACTGAAGCTTTCTTT. It translates to CASSGSGTEAFF.

V gene TRBV29-1 combines with J gene TRBJ2-7; D ambiguous. Germline CDR1 and CDR2: SQVTM and ANQGSEA. The germline V and J ends were trimmed by 6 bases and 3 bases, with 15 bases remaining between them. This CDR3 region has 13 residues. The CDR3: CSVAPFGIYEQYF. CDR3 sequence (DNA): TGCAGCGTCGCTCCATTCGGAATCTACGAGCAGTACTTC.

The chain combines TRBV5-1 with TRBJ2-6; no definite D call. The V and J ends lost 8 bases and 1 base respectively, with 7 bases between them. This CDR3 has 13 amino acids. The germline CDR1 and CDR2 sequences are SGHRS and YFSETQ. This CDR3 reads CASRPSGANVLTF. The CDR3, as DNA: TGCGCCAGTAGGCCGTCTGGGGCCAACGTCCTGACTTTC.

The chain couples TRBV29-1 to TRBJ2-5, with D possibly matching TRBD2 (5 bases). This CDR3 contains 13 residues. With 0 bases removed from V and 3 bases from J, the gap between germline ends came to 8 bases. Looked up from germline, CDR1 is SQVTM and CDR2 is ANQGSEA. CDR3 nucleotides: TGCAGCGTTGAAGATCCGGGGAAAGAGACCCAGTACTTC. It encodes CSVEDPGKETQYF.

This clone came up a few times. The chain recombines TRBV18 with TRBJ2-5, with D tentatively TRBD1 (5 bases). The V end lost 3 bases, the J end lost 4 bases, and 6 bases lay between the germline ends. This CDR3 region has 12 residues. CDR1 is KGHSH, CDR2 LQKENI, per germline. The CDR3 nucleotides read TGTGCCAGCTCACCCGACAGAGAGACCCAGTACTTC. Translation: CASSPDRETQYF. Full variable domain (missing parts from reference TRBV18 and TRBJ2-5): NAGVMQNPRHLVRRRGQEARLRCSPMKGHSHVYWYRQLPEEGLKFMVYLQKENIIDESGMPKERFSAEFPKEGPSILRIQQVVRGDSAAYFCASSPDRETQYFGPGTRLLVL.

The V and J genes are TRBV5-1 and TRBJ2-3; D is undetermined. This CDR3 has 13 residues. V was pared by 3 bases and J by 3 bases, with 8 bases between. The germline V gene encodes CDR1 SGHRS and CDR2 YFSETQ. CDR3 amino acids: CASSSSLTDTQYF. The CDR3 DNA reads TGCGCCAGCAGCTCGAGCTTAACAGATACGCAGTATTTT.

The V call is TRBV7-3, the J call TRBJ2-5; D uncertain. The CDR3 covers 13 residues. The germline V gene encodes CDR1 SGHTA and CDR2 FQGTGA. The V gene lost 2 bases and the J gene lost 1 base, with 5 bases spanning the gap. The CDR3 region is CASSLGSQETQYF. CDR3 sequence (DNA): TGTGCCAGCAGCTTAGGTAGCCAAGAGACCCAGTACTTC.

The chain recombines TRBV19 with TRBJ1-2, with D maybe TRBD1 (6 bases). From germline, CDR1 is LNHDA and CDR2 SQIVND (reference sequence). The CDR3 spans 12 residues. The V end lost 5 bases, the J end lost 4 bases, and 8 bases lay between the germline ends. Written as DNA, the CDR3 is TGTGCCAGTAGTGCCAGGGGCTATGGCTACACCTTC. Its protein is CASSARGYGYTF.

The CDR3 spells CASSSPEGLNTEAFF. As DNA, the CDR3 is TGTGCCAGCTCATCCCCGGAGGGATTGAACACTGAAGCTTTCTTT. The J gene is TRBJ1-1, the V gene TRBV18; D unresolved. Germline-derived CDR1 and CDR2 are KGHSH and LQKENI. The CDR3 extends over 15 amino acids. Trimming took 5 bases from V and 0 from J, leaving 13 bases between them.

The rearrangement joins TRBV6-5 to TRBJ2-1, with unresolved D. Germline values: CDR1 MNHEY, CDR2 SVGAGI. V was pared by 0 bases and J by 4 bases, with 10 bases between. CDR3 size: 15 residues. The CDR3 spells CASSYSRVGYNEQFF. CDR3 nucleotides: TGTGCCAGCAGTTACTCGAGAGTCGGATACAATGAGCAGTTCTTC.

CDR3 DNA sequence: TGTGCCAGCAGACAGGGGAACACCGGGGAGCTGTTTTTT. Protein product: CASRQGNTGELFF. This sequence joins TRBV6-5 and TRBJ2-2; the D gene is possibly TRBD1 (6 bases). The V and J ends lost 6 bases and 1 base respectively, with 6 bases between them. Germline loops: CDR1 MNHEY, CDR2 SVGAGI. The CDR3 spans 13 residues.

The count of this clone is one. Within the sample, other DNA sequences also encode this same CDR3. The chain couples TRBV30 to TRBJ2-3; D possibly matches TRBD1 or TRBD2 (7 bases each). This CDR3 has 12 residues. Germline CDR1 reads GTSNPN; CDR2 reads SVGIG (reference sequence). The V gene lost 3 bases and the J gene lost 6 bases, with 10 bases spanning the gap. The DNA of the CDR3 is TGTGCCTGGAGCAGGGGGGGGGATACGCAGTATTTT. Protein: CAWSRGGDTQYF.

The chain couples TRBV28 to TRBJ1-2; a possible D gene is TRBD1 (5 bases). The CDR3 sequence is 14 residues long. V lost 6 bases and J lost 2, with 13 bases in between. Per the germline V gene, CDR1 is MDHEN and CDR2 is SYDVKM. CDR3 protein: CASSPTGGNYGYTF. In DNA form, the CDR3 reads TGTGCCAGCAGCCCTACTGGGGGGAACTATGGCTACACCTTC.

V usage is TRBV15 and J usage is TRBJ1-2; possible D gene TRBD1, 5 bases. V was clipped by 0 bases and J by 4 bases, with 12 bases between them. Germline V gene sequence: CDR1 LNHNV, CDR2 YYDKDF (reference sequence). CDR3 length: 15 residues. For the CDR3, the DNA is TGTGCCACCAGCAGAGATCGGTCGGGGGGCTATGGCTACACCTTC. This codes for CATSRDRSGGYGYTF.

The CDR3 DNA follows: TGTGCCAGCAGCTTTGGATTGATAAGGGGCAGTACAGATACGCAGTATTTT. This sequence encodes CASSFGLIRGSTDTQYF. V usage is TRBV5-6 and J usage is TRBJ2-3, with D possibly TRBD1 on 5 matching bases. Germline V CDR1 and CDR2: SGHDT, YYEEEE. The CDR3 contains 17 residues. Trimming pared 2 bases from V and 3 bases from J, leaving 19 bases between.

The V gene is TRBV7-8, the J gene TRBJ2-5; D possibly matches TRBD1 or TRBD2 (6 bases each). This CDR3 region has 12 residues. Germline V gives CDR1 SGHVS, CDR2 FQNEAQ. V lost 9 bases and J 5 bases, leaving 13 bases between the germline ends. CDR3 in amino acids: CASRGASETQYF. CDR3 nucleotides: TGTGCCAGTAGGGGGGCTTCGGAGACCCAGTACTTC. Complete variable domain (other parts from reference TRBV7-8 and TRBJ2-5): GAGVSQSPRYKVAKRGQDVALRCDPISGHVSLFWYQQALGQGPEFLTYFQNEAQLDKSGLPSDRFFAERPEGSVSTLKIQRTQQEDSAVYLCASRGASETQYFGPGTRLLVL.

The chain carries TRBV30 and TRBJ2-1, with D perhaps TRBD2 (6 bases). CDR1 is GTSNPN, CDR2 SVGIG, per germline (reference sequence). This CDR3 region has 14 residues. Trimming took 3 bases from V and 0 from J, leaving 9 bases between them. CDR3: CAWSTTSSYNEQFF. CDR3 DNA: TGTGCCTGGAGCACGACTAGCTCCTACAATGAGCAGTTCTTC.

V gene TRBV29-1 combines with J gene TRBJ2-6; possibly TRBD1 for D (6 bases). V gave up 4 bases and J gave up 0 bases, with 13 bases separating them. This CDR3 region has 16 residues. CDR1 and CDR2 (germline): SQVTM, ANQGSEA. In DNA, the CDR3 is TGCAGCGTTGCCCGGGACACCGACTCTGGGGCCAACGTCCTGACTTTC. Its translation: CSVARDTDSGANVLTF.

The genes are TRBV6-6 and TRBJ1-2; maybe TRBD1 (5 bases). CDR3 length equals 11 residues. Germline lookup yields CDR1 MNHNY and CDR2 SVGAGI (reference sequence). Trimming pared 9 bases from V and 8 bases from J, leaving 13 bases between. Here the CDR3 reads CASGTLWGYTF. As DNA, the CDR3 is TGTGCCAGTGGGACCCTCTGGGGCTACACCTTC.

The chain employs TRBV30 and TRBJ2-7; D unclear. The ends were cut back, 3 bases at V and 2 bases at J, with 11 bases in the middle. CDR1 is GTSNPN and CDR2 is SVGIG in the germline V gene (reference sequence). The CDR3 has 13 residues. The CDR3 bases are TGTGCCTGGAGGGTGGCGGATCCCTACGAGCAGTACTTC. It encodes CAWRVADPYEQYF.

The CDR3 protein is CASSLGPDRVGNTIYF. The CDR3 region has the DNA TGTGCCAGCAGCTTGGGCCCCGACAGGGTTGGAAACACCATATATTTT. This sequence joins TRBV7-2 and TRBJ1-3; TRBD1 agrees at 7 bases. This CDR3 contains 16 residues. Losses at the gene ends were 3 bases for V and 3 bases for J; bases not matched to a gene: 8. Germline V gene lookup returns CDR1 SGHTA and CDR2 FQGNSA.

The rearrangement links TRBV11-2 to TRBJ1-2; possible D gene TRBD1, 5 bases. The CDR3 has 15 amino acids. Germline V lookup: CDR1 SGHAT, CDR2 FQNNGV. With 1 base removed from V and 7 bases from J, the gap between germline ends came to 16 bases. The CDR3 region is CASSLAPGARGGYTF. The DNA of the CDR3 is TGTGCCAGCAGCTTAGCCCCCGGGGCCCGAGGTGGCTACACCTTC.

The gene calls are TRBV5-1 and TRBJ2-2; 9 nucleotides line up with TRBD1. Unmatched junction bases numbered 3, after V lost 0 bases and J lost 0 bases. Per germline, CDR1 SGHRS and CDR2 YFSETQ. The CDR3 sequence is 17 residues long. The CDR3 region is CASSLGDRASNTGELFF. For the CDR3, the DNA is TGCGCCAGCAGCTTGGGGGACAGGGCTTCGAACACCGGGGAGCTGTTTTTT.

V usage is TRBV6-6 and J usage is TRBJ1-2; 7 nucleotides align to TRBD1. The CDR3 length is 16 residues. J lost 4 bases, V lost 4 bases, and 12 bases had no gene match. Germline CDR1 MNHNY, CDR2 SVGAGI (reference sequence). The CDR3 DNA reads as TGTGCCAGCAGTTCCTGGGAGGGGACAGATTCCTATGGCTACACCTTC. Its protein product is CASSSWEGTDSYGYTF.

This clone has just a few counts. This chain links TRBV2 with TRBJ2-6; TRBD2 is a possible D gene (6 bases). V lost 8 bases and J lost 0, with 14 bases in between. The germline CDR1 and CDR2 sequences are SNHLY and FYNNEI. This CDR3 has 16 residues. This CDR3 reads CASSGQDYSGANVLTF. The DNA for the CDR3 is TGTGCCAGCTCAGGGCAGGACTACTCTGGGGCCAACGTCCTGACTTTC.

The chain links TRBV30 to TRBJ2-4; D is unresolved. There are 13 residues in the CDR3. The V gene lost 4 bases and the J gene lost 8 bases, with 15 bases spanning the gap. Germline loops: CDR1 GTSNPN, CDR2 SVGIG (reference sequence). CDR3 protein: CAWTLNARDIQYF. DNA for the CDR3: TGTGCCTGGACCTTAAACGCCCGAGACATTCAGTACTTC. Supplemented by reference TRBV30 and TRBJ2-4, the full variable domain reads SQTIHQWPATLVQPVGSPLSLECTVEGTSNPNLYWYRQAAGRGLQLLFYSVGIGQISSEVPQNLSASRPQDRQFILSSKKLLLSDSGFYLCAWTLNARDIQYFGAGTRLSVL.